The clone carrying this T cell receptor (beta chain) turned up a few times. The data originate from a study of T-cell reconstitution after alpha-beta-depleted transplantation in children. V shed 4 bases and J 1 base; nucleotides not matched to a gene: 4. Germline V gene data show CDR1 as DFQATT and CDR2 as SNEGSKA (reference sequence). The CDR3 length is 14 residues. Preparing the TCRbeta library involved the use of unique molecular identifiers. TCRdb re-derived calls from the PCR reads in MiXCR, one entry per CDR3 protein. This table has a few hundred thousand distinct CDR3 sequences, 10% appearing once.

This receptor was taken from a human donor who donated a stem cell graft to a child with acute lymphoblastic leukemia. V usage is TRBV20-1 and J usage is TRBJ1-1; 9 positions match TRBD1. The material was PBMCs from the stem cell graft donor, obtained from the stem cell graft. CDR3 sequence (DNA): TGCAGTGCTAAGATGGACAGGGGGAACACTGAAGCTTTCTTT. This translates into CSAKMDRGNTEAFF.